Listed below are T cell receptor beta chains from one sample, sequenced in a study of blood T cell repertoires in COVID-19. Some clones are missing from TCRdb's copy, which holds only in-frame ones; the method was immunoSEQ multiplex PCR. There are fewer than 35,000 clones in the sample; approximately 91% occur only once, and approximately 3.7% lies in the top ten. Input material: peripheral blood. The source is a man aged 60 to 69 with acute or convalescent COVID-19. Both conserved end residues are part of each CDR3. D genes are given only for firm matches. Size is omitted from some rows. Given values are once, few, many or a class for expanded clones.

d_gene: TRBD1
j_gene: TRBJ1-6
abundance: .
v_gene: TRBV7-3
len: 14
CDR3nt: TGTGCCAGCAGCCTCCGACAGGGAGGAACGGCCCTCCACTTT
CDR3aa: CASSLRQGGTALHF

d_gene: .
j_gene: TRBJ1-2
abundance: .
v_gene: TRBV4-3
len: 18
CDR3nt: TGCGCCAGCAGCCAAGATTTAAACATAGGGGGAAGCGGCTATGGCTACACCTTC
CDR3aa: CASSQDLNIGGSGYGYTF

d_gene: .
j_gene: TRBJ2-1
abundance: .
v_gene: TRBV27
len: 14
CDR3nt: TGTGCCAGCAGTTTACGACAGAGGTACAATGAGCAGTTCTTC
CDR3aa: CASSLRQRYNEQFF

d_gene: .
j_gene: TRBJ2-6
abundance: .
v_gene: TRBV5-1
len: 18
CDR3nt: TGCGCCAGCAGCCGGGTCGCCGTTGGTCCGTCTGGGGCCAACGTCCTGACTTTC
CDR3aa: CASSRVAVGPSGANVLTF

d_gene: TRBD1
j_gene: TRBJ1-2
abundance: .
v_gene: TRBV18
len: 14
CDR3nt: TGTGCCAGCTCCCCGGGACAGGGGTTAGGCGGCTACACCTTC
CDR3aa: CASSPGQGLGGYTF

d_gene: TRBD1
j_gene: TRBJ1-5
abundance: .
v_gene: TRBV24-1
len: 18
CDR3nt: TGTGCCACCAGTGATGGGTCGAGGTACAGGGGTGGGCGGCAGCCCCAGCATTTT
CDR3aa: CATSDGSRYRGGRQPQHF

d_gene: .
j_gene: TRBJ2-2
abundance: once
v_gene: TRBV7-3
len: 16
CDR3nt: TGTGCCAGCAGCAAACAGCAGGGAGGAAGGGCCGGGGAGCTGTTTTTT
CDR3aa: CASSKQQGGRAGELFF

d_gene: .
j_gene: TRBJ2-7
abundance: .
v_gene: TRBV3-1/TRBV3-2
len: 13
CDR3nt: TGTGCCAGCAATCCTTCCAGGGGCTACGAGCAGTACTTC
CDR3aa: CASNPSRGYEQYF

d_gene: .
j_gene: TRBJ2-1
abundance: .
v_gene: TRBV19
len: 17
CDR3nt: TGTGCCAGTAGTTCCATTTATCTGACTATTACTAACAATGAGCAGTTCTTC
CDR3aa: CASSSIYLTITNNEQFF

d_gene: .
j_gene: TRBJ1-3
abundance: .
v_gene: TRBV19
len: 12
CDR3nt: TGTGCCAGTAAACTCTCTGGAAACACCATATATTTT
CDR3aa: CASKLSGNTIYF

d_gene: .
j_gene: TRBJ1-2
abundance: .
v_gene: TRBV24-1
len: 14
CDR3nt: TGTGCCACCAGTGATCCTCCCCGACTCTATGGCTACACCTTC
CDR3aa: CATSDPPRLYGYTF

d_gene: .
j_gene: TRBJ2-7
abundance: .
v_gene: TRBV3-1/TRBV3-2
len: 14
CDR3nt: TGTGCCAGCACACCGGGACTCCGAGGACACGAGCAGTACTTC
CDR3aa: CASTPGLRGHEQYF

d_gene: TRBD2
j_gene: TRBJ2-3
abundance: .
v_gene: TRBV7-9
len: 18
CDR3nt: TGTGCCAGCAGCCGCGGACTAGCGCGTACCTCTAGCACAGATACGCAGTATTTT
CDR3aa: CASSRGLARTSSTDTQYF

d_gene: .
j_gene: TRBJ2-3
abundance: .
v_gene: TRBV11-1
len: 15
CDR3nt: TGTGCCAGCAGCCGAGCGAGGCAGTTCACAGATACGCAGTATTTT
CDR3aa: CASSRARQFTDTQYF

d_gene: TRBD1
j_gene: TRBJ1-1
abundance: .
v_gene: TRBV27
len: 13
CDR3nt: TGTGCCAGCCGGATCAGGGGGTTTGCTGAAGCTTTCTTT
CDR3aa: CASRIRGFAEAFF

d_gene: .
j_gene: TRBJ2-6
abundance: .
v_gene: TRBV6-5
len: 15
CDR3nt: TGTGCCAGCAACCCAGGGGTGGCCGGGGCCAACGTCCTGACTTTC
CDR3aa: CASNPGVAGANVLTF

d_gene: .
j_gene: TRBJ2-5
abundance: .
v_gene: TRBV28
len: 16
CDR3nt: TGTGCCAGCAGTTTAAGTCGGGGAGTATCTGCCGAGACCCAGTACTTC
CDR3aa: CASSLSRGVSAETQYF

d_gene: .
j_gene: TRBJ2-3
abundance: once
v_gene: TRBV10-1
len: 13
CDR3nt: TGCGCCAGCAGGTCCCCCAGGACAGATACGCAGTATTTT
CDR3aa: CASRSPRTDTQYF

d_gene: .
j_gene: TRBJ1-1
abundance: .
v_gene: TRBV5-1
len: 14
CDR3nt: TGCGCCAGCAGCTTGTCAGGGGCCCACACTGAAGCTTTCTTT
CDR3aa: CASSLSGAHTEAFF

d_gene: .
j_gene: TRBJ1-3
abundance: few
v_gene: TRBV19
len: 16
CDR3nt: TGTGCCAGTAGTTGGGCCGGGACAACTCGTGGAAACACCATATATTTT
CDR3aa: CASSWAGTTRGNTIYF

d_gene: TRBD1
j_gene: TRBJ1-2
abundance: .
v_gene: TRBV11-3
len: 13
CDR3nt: TGTGCCAGCAGCTTCCGGGACAGGGGAGGCTACACCTTC
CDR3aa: CASSFRDRGGYTF

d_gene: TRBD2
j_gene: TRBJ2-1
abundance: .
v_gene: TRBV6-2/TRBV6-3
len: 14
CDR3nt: TGTGCCAGCAGTCGACTAGCGGGAGCCGCTGAGCAGTTCTTC
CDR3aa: CASSRLAGAAEQFF

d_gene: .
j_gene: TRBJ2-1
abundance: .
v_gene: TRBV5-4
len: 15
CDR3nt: TGTGCCAGCAGCTTACCACGTCCGCGTTACAATGAGCAGTTCTTC
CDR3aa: CASSLPRPRYNEQFF

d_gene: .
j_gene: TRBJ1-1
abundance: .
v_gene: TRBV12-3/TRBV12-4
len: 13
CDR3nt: TGTGCCAGCACCCTTTTACAGGGTTATGAAGCTTTCTTT
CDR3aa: CASTLLQGYEAFF

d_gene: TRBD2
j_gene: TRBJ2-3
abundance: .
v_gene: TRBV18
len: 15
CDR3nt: TGTGCCAGCTCCCTCGCGGGGGGATTCACAGATACGCAGTATTTT
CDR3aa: CASSLAGGFTDTQYF

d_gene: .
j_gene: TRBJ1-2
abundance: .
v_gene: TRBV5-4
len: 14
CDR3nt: TGTGCCAGCAGCTCCTATGGAGGGGACTATGGCTACACCTTC
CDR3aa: CASSSYGGDYGYTF

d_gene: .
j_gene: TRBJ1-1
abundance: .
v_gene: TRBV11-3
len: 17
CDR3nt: TGTGCCAGCAGCTTAGTATTGGTCAGGGGCGTCACTGGAGAAGCTTTCTTT
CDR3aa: CASSLVLVRGVTGEAFF

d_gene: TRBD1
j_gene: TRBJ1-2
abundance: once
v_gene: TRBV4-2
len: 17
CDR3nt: TGTGCCAGCAGCCAAGTCGGGACAGGGCCTAATAACTATGGCTACACCTTC
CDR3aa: CASSQVGTGPNNYGYTF

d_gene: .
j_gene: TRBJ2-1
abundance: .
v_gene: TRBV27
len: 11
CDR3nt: TGTGCCAGCAGTCACGGCAATGAGCAGTTCTTC
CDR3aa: CASSHGNEQFF

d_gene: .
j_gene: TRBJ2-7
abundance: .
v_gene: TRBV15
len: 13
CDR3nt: TGTGCCACCAGCAGGACTAGATTGGTCGAGCAGTACTTC
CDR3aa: CATSRTRLVEQYF

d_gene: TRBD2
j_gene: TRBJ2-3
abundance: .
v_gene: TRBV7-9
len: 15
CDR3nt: TGTGCCAGCAGCTTAGCGGGAGGGAGCACAGATACGCAGTATTTT
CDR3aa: CASSLAGGSTDTQYF

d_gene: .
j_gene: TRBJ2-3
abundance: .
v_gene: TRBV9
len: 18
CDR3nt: TGTGCCAGCAGCGGAGGGACTAGGGGACAGGGTTACACAGATACGCAGTATTTT
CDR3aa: CASSGGTRGQGYTDTQYF

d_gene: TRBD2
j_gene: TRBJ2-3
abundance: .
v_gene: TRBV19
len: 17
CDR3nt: TGTGCCAGCTCCCGGACTAGCGGGAGATCTAGCACAGATACGCAGTATTTT
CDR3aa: CASSRTSGRSSTDTQYF

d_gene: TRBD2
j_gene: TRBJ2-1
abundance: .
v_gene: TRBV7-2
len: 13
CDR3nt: TGTGCCAGCAGCACTAGCGGGAGCGGTGAGCAGTTCTTC
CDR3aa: CASSTSGSGEQFF

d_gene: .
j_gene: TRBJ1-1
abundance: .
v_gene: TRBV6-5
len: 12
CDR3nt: TGTGCCAGCTCACAAGTGAACACTGAAGCTTTCTTT
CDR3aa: CASSQVNTEAFF

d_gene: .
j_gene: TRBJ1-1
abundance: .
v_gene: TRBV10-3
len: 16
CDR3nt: TGTGCCATCAGTGACCGTACAGGGTCCGCGGGCACTGAAGCTTTCTTT
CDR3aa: CAISDRTGSAGTEAFF

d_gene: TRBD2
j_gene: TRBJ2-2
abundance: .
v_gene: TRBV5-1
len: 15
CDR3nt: TGCGCCAGCAGCTTGGGACTAGCGGGAGCTGGGGAGCTGTTTTTT
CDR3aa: CASSLGLAGAGELFF

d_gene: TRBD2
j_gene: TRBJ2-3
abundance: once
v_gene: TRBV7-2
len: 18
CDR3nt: TGTGCCAGCAGCACAGGACTAGCGGGAGGAACTAGCACAGATACGCAGTATTTT
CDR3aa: CASSTGLAGGTSTDTQYF

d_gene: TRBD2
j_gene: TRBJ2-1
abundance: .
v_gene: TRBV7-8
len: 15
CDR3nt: TGTGCCAGCAGGCTAGCGGGACCACCGAACAATGAGCAGTTCTTC
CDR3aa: CASRLAGPPNNEQFF